These 7 T cell receptor beta chains share one sample of origin, sequenced in a study of shared clonotypes between healthy human individuals. Terminally differentiated effector memory CD45RA+ cells were excluded from the naive CD8 cells, which were CD45RO-negative and positively selected for CCR7. Using immunoSEQ multiplex PCR, the repertoire was profiled, and TCRdb retains in-frame clones only, with some absent. In the table there are 2 million or so clones, roughly 95% of which are singletons. The sequenced material came from naive CD8+ T cells sorted from blood. The receptors here all came from a man younger than 35 in good health.

With regard to this clone: The sample holds other DNA sequences that translate to the same CDR3. This rearrangement joins TRBV5-1 to TRBJ2-1, with D possibly called TRBD1 or TRBD2 (5 bases each). Germline V gene lookup returns CDR1 SGHRS and CDR2 YFSETQ. This CDR3 contains 12 residues. The V and J ends lost 4 bases and 7 bases respectively, with 9 bases between them. This CDR3 reads CASSGTGNEQFF. In DNA form, the CDR3 reads TGCGCCAGCAGCGGGACGGGAAATGAGCAGTTCTTC. The variable domain in full, completed from reference TRBV5-1 and TRBJ2-1, reads KAGVTQTPRYLIKTRGQQVTLSCSPISGHRSVSWYQQTPGQGLQFLFEYFSETQRNKGNFPGRFSGRQFSNSRSEMNVSTLELGDSALYLCASSGTGNEQFFGPGTRLTVL.

The chain is built from TRBV6-1 and TRBJ1-3; the match to TRBD1 covers 7 bases. The CDR3 extends over 16 amino acids. The trim removed 4 bases at V and 0 bases at J, leaving 6 bases unmatched. Looked up from germline, CDR1 is MNHNS and CDR2 is SASEGT. In nucleotides, the CDR3 is TGTGCCAGCAGTGTAAGACAGGGCTTCTCTGGAAACACCATATATTTT. This codes for CASSVRQGFSGNTIYF.

Regarding this clone: The sample holds other DNA sequences that translate to the same CDR3. The chain couples TRBV27 to TRBJ1-1; TRBD1 agrees at 7 bases. V dropped 3 bases and J dropped 5; count of bases not matched to a gene: 3. The CDR3 runs 13 residues. CDR1 and CDR2 from the germline V gene are MNHEY and SMNVEV (reference sequence). This chain's CDR3 is CASSLNRGTEAFF. As DNA, the CDR3 is TGTGCCAGCAGTTTGAACAGGGGAACTGAAGCTTTCTTT.

V and J are TRBV4-1 and TRBJ2-7; D is unclear. There are 13 residues in the CDR3. The V and J ends lost 3 bases and 3 bases respectively, with 9 bases between them. The V gene's germline CDR1 is MGHRA and CDR2 YSYEKL. CDR3 in DNA: TGCGCCAGCAGCCATGAATTAAACTACGAGCAGTACTTC. Translation: CASSHELNYEQYF.

The V call is TRBV5-1, the J call TRBJ2-7; 7 positions agree with TRBD1. The CDR3 is made up of 16 amino acids. V dropped 4 bases and J dropped 0; count of bases not matched to a gene: 10. The germline V gene encodes CDR1 SGHRS and CDR2 YFSETQ. In DNA, the CDR3 is TGCGCCAGCAGCCTTACGGGACAGTGGAGCTCCTACGAGCAGTACTTC. It translates to CASSLTGQWSSYEQYF.

This clone was detected once. V gene TRBV10-3 combines with J gene TRBJ2-7; 14 bases map to TRBD2. Germline values: CDR1 ENHRY, CDR2 SYGVKD. The trim removed 6 bases at V and 3 bases at J, leaving 1 base unmatched. The CDR3 extends over 14 amino acids. For the CDR3, the DNA is TGTGCCATCAGGGGACTAGCGGGGGTCTACGAGCAGTACTTC. Translation: CAIRGLAGVYEQYF.

The chain joins TRBV19 to TRBJ2-7; D gene unclear. CDR1 is LNHDA and CDR2 is SQIVND in the germline V gene (reference sequence). This CDR3 has 13 amino acids. Trimming shortened V by 3 bases and J by 0 bases, and 6 bases separated the two germline ends. CDR3 coding DNA: TGTGCCAGTAGTATCTACTACTCCTACGAGCAGTACTTC. This sequence encodes CASSIYYSYEQYF.